These 25 T cell receptor beta chains were sequenced from one sample in a study of shared T cell receptors in the human thymus (dated by TCRdb to about 2021). The library relied on the immunoSEQ multiplex PCR assay. TCRdb provides this immuneACCESS table in a form limited to in-frame rearrangements. Some clones are lacking; in checked studies, under half of them reflect an unresolved V gene, and why the rest are absent is not known. The sample includes 500,000 to 750,000 clones, with over 75% observed a single time. Jointly, the top ten make up 0.0085% to 0.012% of the sample. These data were also filed under a second study, of human thymus T cells.

Sequenced: thymocytes. Receptor source: a boy under two years old with a congenital heart defect. Donor details come from another sample of the same person, matched by shared clones.

The chain uses TRBV6-1 and TRBJ1-1, with D uncertain. V was shortened by 7 bases and J by 1 base, with 13 bases between the two germline ends. The CDR3 length is 14 residues. The germline CDR1 and CDR2 sequences are MNHNS and SASEGT. CDR3 amino acids: CASIKTPPNTEAFF. The CDR3 DNA reads as TGTGCCAGCATCAAGACACCCCCGAACACTGAAGCTTTCTTT.

This sequence joins TRBV28 and TRBJ1-5, with 7 bases that match TRBD1. The germline gives CDR1 MDHEN, CDR2 SYDVKM. This CDR3 has 19 residues. The trim removed 5 bases at V and 0 bases at J, leaving 16 bases unmatched. CDR3 nucleotide sequence: TGTGCCAGCAGTATAAAGGCGGGACAGTCGCTATATAGCAATCAGCCCCAGCATTTT. Its protein product is CASSIKAGQSLYSNQPQHF. The complete variable domain, with remaining parts taken from reference TRBV28 and TRBJ1-5, reads DVKVTQSSRYLVKRTGEKVFLECVQDMDHENMFWYRQDPGLGLRLIYFSYDVKMKEKGDIPEGYSVSREKKERFSLILESASTNQTSMYLCASSIKAGQSLYSNQPQHFGDGTRLSIL.

V gene TRBV19 combines with J gene TRBJ2-7; D is uncertain. There are 15 residues in the CDR3. Deletions cut 3 bases from V and 0 bases from J, with 12 bases between. CDR1 LNHDA and CDR2 SQIVND come from the germline V gene (reference sequence). CDR3 sequence (DNA): TGTGCCAGTAGTATCGAGACTCCTATCTCCTACGAGCAGTACTTC. It encodes CASSIETPISYEQYF.

V and J are TRBV5-6 and TRBJ2-3, with D unclear. Looked up from germline, CDR1 is SGHDT and CDR2 is YYEEEE. The V end lost 1 base, the J end lost 4 bases, and 7 bases lay between the germline ends. CDR3 length: 13 residues. As DNA, the CDR3 is TGTGCCAGCAGCTTGATCAGCGCAGATACGCAGTATTTT. It specifies CASSLISADTQYF.

The chain combines TRBV4-1 with TRBJ2-2; D might be TRBD1 (6 bases). The CDR3 loop spans 15 amino acids. The germline V and J ends were trimmed by 0 bases and 5 bases, with 10 bases remaining between them. Per germline, CDR1 MGHRA and CDR2 YSYEKL. CDR3 nucleotide sequence: TGCGCCAGCAGCCAAGAGCAGGGGCGGACCGGGGAGCTGTTTTTT. Protein product: CASSQEQGRTGELFF.

The J gene is TRBJ2-7, the V gene TRBV7-9; possible D gene TRBD1, 6 bases. The CDR3 runs 16 residues. Per the germline V gene, CDR1 is SEHNR and CDR2 is FQNEAQ (reference sequence). Trimming pared 6 bases from V and 5 bases from J, leaving 23 bases between. The CDR3 loop is CASRPPGTLNLHEQYF. CDR3 coding DNA: TGTGCCAGCAGGCCGCCCGGGACACTGAATCTCCACGAGCAGTACTTC.

For the CDR3, the DNA is TGTGCCAGCAGCCAGGGACTCCTTTCCTACGAGCAGTACTTC. As protein: CASSQGLLSYEQYF. The chain employs TRBV11-2 and TRBJ2-7; TRBD2 might be the D (6 bases). Trimming shortened V by 5 bases and J by 1 base, and 12 bases separated the two germline ends. The CDR3 has 14 amino acids. Germline V gene sequence: CDR1 SGHAT, CDR2 FQNNGV.

The chain couples TRBV5-8 to TRBJ2-7, with 7 bases aligning to TRBD2. CDR3 length equals 12 residues. Germline CDR1 and CDR2: SGHTS and YDEGEE. The V and J ends lost 3 bases and 12 bases, in that order; junction bases with no gene match: 9. The CDR3 is CASSSGLPIGYF. CDR3 nucleotides: TGTGCCAGCAGCTCGGGACTACCAATCGGGTACTTC.

The sample holds one count of this clone. The V and J genes are TRBV2 and TRBJ1-4, with D unresolved. CDR1 SNHLY and CDR2 FYNNEI come from the germline V gene. Deletions cut 11 bases from V and 0 bases from J, with 31 bases between. The CDR3 sequence is 20 residues long. CDR3 amino acids: CAGSRELKVPPGATNEKLFF. Written as DNA, the CDR3 is TGTGCCGGGAGCCGGGAACTTAAAGTCCCACCCGGTGCAACTAATGAAAAACTGTTTTTT.

V is TRBV11-2 and J is TRBJ1-4; 7 bases match TRBD1. The CDR3 runs to 13 residues. The ends lost 8 bases at V and 3 bases at J; junction bases unmatched: 3. CDR1 SGHAT and CDR2 FQNNGV come from the germline V gene. The CDR3 DNA sequence: TGTGCCAGCGCGGGACAGCCTAATGAAAAACTGTTTTTT. This gives the protein CASAGQPNEKLFF. Combining the CDR3 with reference TRBV11-2 and TRBJ1-4 gives the whole variable domain EAGVAQSPRYKIIEKRQSVAFWCNPISGHATLYWYQQILGQGPKLLIQFQNNGVVDDSQLPKDRFSAERLKGVDSTLKIQPAKLEDSAVYLCASAGQPNEKLFFGSGTQLSVL.

The CDR3 region is CASPRGRGVPCGDRVPYEQYF. Written as DNA, the CDR3 is TGCGCCAGCCCACGGGGCAGGGGGGTGCCTTGTGGGGACAGGGTACCCTACGAGCAGTACTTC. The chain recombines TRBV23-1 with TRBJ2-7; 9 positions match TRBD1. TRBV23-1 is reported as an ORF; its role is uncertain. Trimming at V came to 8 bases and at J to 2 bases, leaving 28 bases not matched to a gene. CDR3 length: 21 residues.

This rearrangement joins TRBV11-2 to TRBJ2-1, with D possibly TRBD2 on 6 matching bases. Per germline, CDR1 SGHAT and CDR2 FQNNGV. This CDR3 has 12 residues. Trimming took off 8 bases at V and 4 bases at J, with 9 bases between the two ends. The CDR3 sequence: CASDGGYNEQFF. In DNA form, the CDR3 reads TGTGCCAGCGACGGGGGTTACAATGAGCAGTTCTTC.

V usage is TRBV10-2 and J usage is TRBJ2-5; 11 bases match TRBD1. V shed 2 bases and J 2 bases; nucleotides not matched to a gene: 7. CDR1 and CDR2 from the germline V gene are WSHSY and SAAADI. This CDR3 is 17 amino acids long. The CDR3 nucleotides are TGCGCCAGCAGTGAGCTTACCGGGACAGGGGGGCAAGAGACCCAGTACTTC. Protein: CASSELTGTGGQETQYF.

The chain has TRBV14 and TRBJ2-7, with a tentative D call TRBD2 (6 bases). CDR1 SGHDN and CDR2 FVKESK come from the germline V gene. The CDR3 has 15 residues. The germline V and J ends were trimmed by 4 bases and 2 bases, with 15 bases remaining between them. The DNA of the CDR3 is TGTGCCAGCAGCCCAGGACTACTGCCCCCCTACGAGCAGTACTTC. It specifies CASSPGLLPPYEQYF.

This chain uses TRBV5-5 with TRBJ2-7, with TRBD1 matching 12 bases. The CDR3 runs to 14 residues. Germline values: CDR1 SGHKS, CDR2 YYEKEE (reference sequence). Trimming at V came to 4 bases and at J to 5 bases, leaving 4 bases not matched to a gene. The CDR3 nucleotides read TGTGCCAGCAGCCTTGGGACAGGGGGCCACGAGCAGTACTTC. Protein: CASSLGTGGHEQYF.

The V gene is TRBV5-1, the J gene TRBJ2-7; 10 bases align to TRBD2. Germline lookup yields CDR1 SGHRS and CDR2 YFSETQ. This CDR3 comprises 16 residues. Trimming took 4 bases from V and 6 from J; bases not matched to a gene: 13. DNA of the CDR3: TGCGCCAGCAGCCTCTCAACCCCCCAGCGGGAGGGCGAGCAGTACTTC. Residues: CASSLSTPQREGEQYF.

Only one count was recorded for this clone. J is TRBJ2-3 and V is TRBV4-3; D is perhaps TRBD2 (5 bases). The CDR3 consists of 14 residues. Trimming took 1 base from V and 6 from J, leaving 11 bases between them. Germline CDR1 is LGHNA and CDR2 is YSLEER. CDR3 amino acids: CASSQGYGMDTQYF. CDR3 nucleotide sequence: TGCGCCAGCAGCCAAGGCTACGGGATGGATACGCAGTATTTT.

The V and J genes are TRBV27 and TRBJ2-1, with 10 positions matching TRBD2. Germline lookup yields CDR1 MNHEY and CDR2 SMNVEV (reference sequence). Trimming took 8 bases from V and 4 from J; bases not matched to a gene: 5. The CDR3 loop spans 14 amino acids. The CDR3 coding sequence is TGTGCCAGCTCGGGACTAGCGAAATACAATGAGCAGTTCTTC. Its translation: CASSGLAKYNEQFF.

This clone appeared a single time. The gene calls are TRBV7-6 and TRBJ2-7; 12 positions agree with TRBD2. There are 15 residues in the CDR3. The germline V gene has CDR1 SGHVS and CDR2 FNYEAQ. V shed 5 bases and J 2 bases; nucleotides not matched to a gene: 4. The CDR3: CASSAGTSGPYEQYF. As DNA, the CDR3 is TGTGCCAGCAGCGCCGGGACTAGCGGGCCCTACGAGCAGTACTTC.

This clone has just a few counts. This chain links TRBV5-4 with TRBJ2-4, with D maybe TRBD1 (6 bases). The CDR3 has 20 amino acids. Per the germline V gene, CDR1 is SGHNT and CDR2 is YYREEE (reference sequence). The ends were cut back, 4 bases at V and 2 bases at J, with 28 bases in the middle. The CDR3 loop reads CASSPGFPGEESSTKNIQYF. CDR3 bases: TGTGCCAGCAGCCCCGGTTTTCCAGGGGAAGAATCCTCAACCAAAAACATTCAGTACTTC.

This clone has more than one count but fewer than ten. The chain has TRBV4-1 and TRBJ2-7, with 8 bases identical to TRBD2. CDR1 and CDR2 from the germline V gene are MGHRA and YSYEKL. The V and J ends lost 3 bases and 6 bases, in that order; junction bases with no gene match: 13. CDR3 size: 16 residues. This CDR3 is CASSQAPGLEKSEQYF. The CDR3 coding sequence is TGCGCCAGCAGCCAGGCCCCGGGACTAGAAAAATCCGAGCAGTACTTC.

This clone was recorded a few times. The rearrangement joins TRBV30 to TRBJ2-7, with 9 bases matching TRBD1. Germline V gene data show CDR1 as GTSNPN and CDR2 as SVGIG (reference sequence). Germline trimming cut 5 bases from V and 4 bases from J; bases unmatched to any gene: 9. CDR3 size: 14 residues. The CDR3 sequence is CAWAGQGNIYEQYF. In nucleotides, the CDR3 is TGTGCCTGGGCGGGACAGGGTAATATTTACGAGCAGTACTTC.

This rearrangement joins TRBV28 to TRBJ2-3; 14 nucleotides line up with TRBD2. The germline CDR1 and CDR2 sequences are MDHEN and SYDVKM. The CDR3 is made up of 21 amino acids. V gave up 7 bases and J gave up 0 bases; unmatched junction bases: 18. The CDR3 DNA reads as TGTGCCAGCACCCCAAACGGGACTAGCGGGAGCCTGAACGTTAGCACAGATACGCAGTATTTT. Protein: CASTPNGTSGSLNVSTDTQYF.

J is TRBJ2-7 and V is TRBV27, with TRBD2 identical over 7 bases. After removal of 9 bases from V and 12 bases from J, the junction contained 11 bases not matched to a gene. The CDR3 is made up of 11 amino acids. Germline CDR1 is MNHEY and CDR2 is SMNVEV (reference sequence). The CDR3 bases are TGTGCCAGTAGCCCGACTAGCTTTCGGTACTTC. Its translation: CASSPTSFRYF.

V and J are TRBV2 and TRBJ1-5, with D unresolved. Looked up from germline, CDR1 is SNHLY and CDR2 is FYNNEI. This CDR3 has 14 amino acids. V lost 2 bases, J lost 6 bases, and 11 bases lay in between. The CDR3 region is CASSERGWAQPQHF. The CDR3 bases are TGTGCCAGCAGTGAACGGGGTTGGGCTCAGCCCCAGCATTTT.